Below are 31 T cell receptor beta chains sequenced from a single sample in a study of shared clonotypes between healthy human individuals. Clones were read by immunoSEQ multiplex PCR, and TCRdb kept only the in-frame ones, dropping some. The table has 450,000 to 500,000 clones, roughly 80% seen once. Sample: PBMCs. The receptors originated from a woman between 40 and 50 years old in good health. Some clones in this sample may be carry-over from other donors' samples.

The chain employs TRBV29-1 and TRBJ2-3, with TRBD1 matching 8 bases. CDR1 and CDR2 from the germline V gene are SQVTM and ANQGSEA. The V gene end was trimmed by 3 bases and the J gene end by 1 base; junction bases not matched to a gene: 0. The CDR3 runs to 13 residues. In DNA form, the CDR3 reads TGCAGCGTTGAGACAGGGGGCACAGATACGCAGTATTTT. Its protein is CSVETGGTDTQYF.

The DNA of the CDR3 is TGTGCCAGCAGTAGGGGCTACTCTGGAAACACCATATATTTT. Protein sequence: CASSRGYSGNTIYF. The rearrangement links TRBV6-1 to TRBJ1-3; D possibly corresponds to TRBD1 (5 bases). CDR3 size: 14 residues. V was pared by 5 bases and J by 0 bases, with 8 bases between. The V gene's germline CDR1 is MNHNS and CDR2 SASEGT.

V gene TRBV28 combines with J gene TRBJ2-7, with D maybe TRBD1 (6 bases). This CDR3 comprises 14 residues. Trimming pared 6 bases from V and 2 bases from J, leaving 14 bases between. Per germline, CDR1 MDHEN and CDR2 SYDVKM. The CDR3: CASRPSGQTYEQYF. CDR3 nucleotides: TGTGCCAGCAGACCGTCGGGACAAACCTACGAGCAGTACTTC. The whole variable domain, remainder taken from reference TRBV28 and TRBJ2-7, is DVKVTQSSRYLVKRTGEKVFLECVQDMDHENMFWYRQDPGLGLRLIYFSYDVKMKEKGDIPEGYSVSREKKERFSLILESASTNQTSMYLCASRPSGQTYEQYFGPGTRLTVT.

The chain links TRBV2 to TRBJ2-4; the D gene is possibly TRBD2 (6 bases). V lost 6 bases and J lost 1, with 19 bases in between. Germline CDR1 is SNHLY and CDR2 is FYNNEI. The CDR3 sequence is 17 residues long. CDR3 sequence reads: CASRDQLILAAKNIQYF. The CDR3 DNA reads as TGTGCCAGCAGGGACCAACTGATACTAGCCGCCAAAAACATTCAGTACTTC.

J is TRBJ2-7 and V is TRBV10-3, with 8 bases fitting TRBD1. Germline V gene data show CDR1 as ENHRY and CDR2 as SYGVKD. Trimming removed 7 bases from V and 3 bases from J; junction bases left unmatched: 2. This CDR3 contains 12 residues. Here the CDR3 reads CAINGQGYEQYF. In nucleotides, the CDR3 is TGTGCCATCAACGGACAGGGCTACGAGCAGTACTTC.

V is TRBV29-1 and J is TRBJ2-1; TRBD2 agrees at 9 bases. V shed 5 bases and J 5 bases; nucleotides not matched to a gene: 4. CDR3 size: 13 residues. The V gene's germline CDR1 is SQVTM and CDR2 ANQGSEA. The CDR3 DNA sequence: TGCAGCGTTTCCGGGACTAGCAACAATGAGCAGTTCTTC. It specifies CSVSGTSNNEQFF.

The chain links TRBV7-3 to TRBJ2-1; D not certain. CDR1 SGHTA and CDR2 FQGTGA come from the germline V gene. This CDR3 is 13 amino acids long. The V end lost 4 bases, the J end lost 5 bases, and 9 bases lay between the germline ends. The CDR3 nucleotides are TGTGCCAGCAGCTCGTATAGGGACAATGAGCAGTTCTTC. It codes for CASSSYRDNEQFF.

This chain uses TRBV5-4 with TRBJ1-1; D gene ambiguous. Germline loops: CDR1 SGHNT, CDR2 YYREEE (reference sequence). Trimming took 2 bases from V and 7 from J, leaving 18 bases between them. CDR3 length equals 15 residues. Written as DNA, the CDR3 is TGTGCCAGCAGCTTCCGGACGCAGGTGAGGAATGAAGCTTTCTTT. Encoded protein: CASSFRTQVRNEAFF.

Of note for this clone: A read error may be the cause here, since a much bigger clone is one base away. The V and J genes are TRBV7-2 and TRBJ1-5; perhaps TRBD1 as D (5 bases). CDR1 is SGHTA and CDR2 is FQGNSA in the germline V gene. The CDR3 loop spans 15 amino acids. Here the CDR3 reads CAGSPKTRDGQPQHF. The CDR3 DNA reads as TGTGCCGGCAGCCCAAAGACCAGGGATGGTCAGCCCCAGCATTTT.

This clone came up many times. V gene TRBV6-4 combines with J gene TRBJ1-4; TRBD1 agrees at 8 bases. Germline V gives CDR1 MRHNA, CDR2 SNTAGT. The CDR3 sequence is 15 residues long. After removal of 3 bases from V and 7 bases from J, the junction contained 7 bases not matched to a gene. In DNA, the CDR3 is TGTGCCAGCAGTGAAGCAGGGGGCGAAGGTGAAAAACTGTTTTTT. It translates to CASSEAGGEGEKLFF.

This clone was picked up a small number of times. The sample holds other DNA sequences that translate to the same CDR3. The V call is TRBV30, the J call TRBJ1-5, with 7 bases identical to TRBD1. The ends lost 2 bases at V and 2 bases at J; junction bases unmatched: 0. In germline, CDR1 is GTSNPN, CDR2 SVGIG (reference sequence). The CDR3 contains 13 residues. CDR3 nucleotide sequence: TGTGCCTGGAGTACAGGGGGCAATCAGCCCCAGCATTTT. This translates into CAWSTGGNQPQHF. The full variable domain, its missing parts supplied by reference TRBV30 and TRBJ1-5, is SQTIHQWPATLVQPVGSPLSLECTVEGTSNPNLYWYRQAAGRGLQLLFYSVGIGQISSEVPQNLSASRPQDRQFILSSKKLLLSDSGFYLCAWSTGGNQPQHFGDGTRLSIL.

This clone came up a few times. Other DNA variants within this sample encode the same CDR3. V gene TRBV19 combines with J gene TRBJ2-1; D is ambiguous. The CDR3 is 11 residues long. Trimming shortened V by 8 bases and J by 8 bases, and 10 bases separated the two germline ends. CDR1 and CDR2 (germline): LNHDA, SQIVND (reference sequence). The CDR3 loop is CASDKGYEQFF. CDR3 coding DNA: TGTGCCAGTGACAAAGGTTATGAGCAGTTCTTC.

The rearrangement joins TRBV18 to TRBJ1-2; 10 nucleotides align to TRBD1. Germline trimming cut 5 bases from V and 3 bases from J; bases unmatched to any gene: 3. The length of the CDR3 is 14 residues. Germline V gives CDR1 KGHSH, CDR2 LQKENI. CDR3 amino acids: CASSETGGYYGYTF. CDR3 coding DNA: TGTGCCAGCTCAGAGACAGGGGGCTACTATGGCTACACCTTC.

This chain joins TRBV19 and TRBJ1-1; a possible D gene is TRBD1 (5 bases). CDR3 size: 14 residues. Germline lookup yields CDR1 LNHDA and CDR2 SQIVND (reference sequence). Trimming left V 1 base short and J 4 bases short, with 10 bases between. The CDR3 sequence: CASSIAGGGTEAFF. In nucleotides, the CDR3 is TGTGCCAGTAGTATAGCGGGCGGGGGCACTGAAGCTTTCTTT.

CDR3 protein: CASSPTFLAGVPDTQYF. The CDR3 DNA reads TGTGCCAGCAGTCCGACCTTTCTAGCGGGAGTACCAGATACGCAGTATTTT. The gene calls are TRBV27 and TRBJ2-3; 10 bases map to TRBD2. Germline CDR1 MNHEY, CDR2 SMNVEV (reference sequence). With V trimmed by 5 bases and J by 4 bases, 12 bases remained unmatched. The CDR3 is 17 residues long.

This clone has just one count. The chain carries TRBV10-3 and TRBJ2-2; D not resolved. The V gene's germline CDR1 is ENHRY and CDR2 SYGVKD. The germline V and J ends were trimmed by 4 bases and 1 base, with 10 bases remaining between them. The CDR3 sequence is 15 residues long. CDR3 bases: TGTGCCATCAGTGCCAGGCAGTGGAACACCGGGGAGCTGTTTTTT. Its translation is CAISARQWNTGELFF.

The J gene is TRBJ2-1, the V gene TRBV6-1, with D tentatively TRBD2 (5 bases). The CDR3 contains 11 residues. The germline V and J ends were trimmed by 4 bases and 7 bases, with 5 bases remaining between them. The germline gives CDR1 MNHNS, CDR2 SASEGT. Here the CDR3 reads CASSGRNEQFF. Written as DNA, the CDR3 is TGTGCCAGCAGTGGGAGGAATGAGCAGTTCTTC.

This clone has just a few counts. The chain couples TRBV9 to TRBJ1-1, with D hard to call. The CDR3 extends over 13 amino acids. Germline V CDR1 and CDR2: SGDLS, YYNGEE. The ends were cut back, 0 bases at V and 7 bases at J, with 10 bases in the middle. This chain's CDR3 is CASSVVNRREAFF. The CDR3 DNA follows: TGTGCCAGCAGCGTAGTTAACAGACGTGAAGCTTTCTTT.

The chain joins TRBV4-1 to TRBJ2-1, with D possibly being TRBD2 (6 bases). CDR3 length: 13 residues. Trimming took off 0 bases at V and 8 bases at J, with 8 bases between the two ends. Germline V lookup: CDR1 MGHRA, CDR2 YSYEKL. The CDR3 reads CASSQDRGDEQFF. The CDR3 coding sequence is TGCGCCAGCAGCCAAGACCGCGGGGATGAGCAGTTCTTC.

CDR3 nucleotides: TGTGCCAGCAGCCCGGAGCGGGAGACGGCAGATACGCAGTATTTT. Encoded protein: CASSPERETADTQYF. The gene calls are TRBV27 and TRBJ2-3; 8 nucleotides align to TRBD2. Trimming at V came to 6 bases and at J to 4 bases, leaving 9 bases not matched to a gene. The CDR3 is made up of 15 amino acids. CDR1 and CDR2 from the germline V gene are MNHEY and SMNVEV (reference sequence).

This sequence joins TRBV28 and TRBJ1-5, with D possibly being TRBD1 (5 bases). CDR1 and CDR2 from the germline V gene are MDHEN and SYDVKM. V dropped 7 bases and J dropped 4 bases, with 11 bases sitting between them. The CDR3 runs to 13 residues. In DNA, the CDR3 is TGTGCCAGCAACTCCCGGGGGAATCAGCCCCAGCATTTT. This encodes CASNSRGNQPQHF. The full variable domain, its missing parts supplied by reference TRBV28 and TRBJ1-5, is DVKVTQSSRYLVKRTGEKVFLECVQDMDHENMFWYRQDPGLGLRLIYFSYDVKMKEKGDIPEGYSVSREKKERFSLILESASTNQTSMYLCASNSRGNQPQHFGDGTRLSIL.

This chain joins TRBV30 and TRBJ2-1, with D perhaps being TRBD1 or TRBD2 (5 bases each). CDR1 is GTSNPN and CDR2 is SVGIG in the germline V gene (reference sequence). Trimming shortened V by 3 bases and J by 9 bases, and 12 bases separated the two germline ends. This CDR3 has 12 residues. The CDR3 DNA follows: TGTGCCTGGAGCCTAACTGGGGGTGAGCAGTTCTTC. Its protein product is CAWSLTGGEQFF.

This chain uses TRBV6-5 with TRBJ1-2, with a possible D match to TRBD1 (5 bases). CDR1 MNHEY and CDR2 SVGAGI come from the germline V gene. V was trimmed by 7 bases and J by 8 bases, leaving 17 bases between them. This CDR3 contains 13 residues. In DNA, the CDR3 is TGTGCCAGCACTCCGGGGGGTCTCAAGGGCTACACCTTC. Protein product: CASTPGGLKGYTF.

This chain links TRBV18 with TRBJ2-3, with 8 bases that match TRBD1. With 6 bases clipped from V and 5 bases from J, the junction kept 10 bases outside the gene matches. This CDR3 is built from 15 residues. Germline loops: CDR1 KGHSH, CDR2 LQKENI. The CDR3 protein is CASSAPGQGIDTQYF. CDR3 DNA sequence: TGTGCCAGCTCTGCACCCGGACAGGGAATAGATACGCAGTATTTT.

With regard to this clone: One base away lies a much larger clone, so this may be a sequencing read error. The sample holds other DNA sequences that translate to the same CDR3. The DNA for the CDR3 is TGTGCCAGCAGAGTACTAGCGGGGGGTAGTGAGCAGTTCTTC. Its translation is CASRVLAGGSEQFF. The V and J genes are TRBV2 and TRBJ2-1; 12 bases are a match to TRBD2. V was clipped by 6 bases and J by 9 bases; unmatched bases: 6. CDR3 length equals 14 residues. Germline-derived CDR1 and CDR2 are SNHLY and FYNNEI.

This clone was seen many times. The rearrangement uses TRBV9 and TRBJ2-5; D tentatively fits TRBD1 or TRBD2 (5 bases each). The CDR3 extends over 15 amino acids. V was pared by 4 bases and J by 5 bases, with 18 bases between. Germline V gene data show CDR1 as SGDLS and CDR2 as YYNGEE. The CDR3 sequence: CASSPPGTAAETQYF. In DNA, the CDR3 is TGTGCCAGCAGCCCACCGGGGACGGCAGCCGAGACCCAGTACTTC.

CDR3 protein: CASSSEGDPSSYEQYF. As DNA, the CDR3 is TGTGCCAGCAGCTCCGAGGGGGATCCGAGCTCCTACGAGCAGTACTTC. The genes are TRBV7-2 and TRBJ2-7, with D maybe TRBD1 (6 bases). The V and J ends lost 4 bases and 0 bases respectively, with 16 bases between them. The V gene's germline CDR1 is SGHTA and CDR2 FQGNSA. The CDR3 is 16 residues long.

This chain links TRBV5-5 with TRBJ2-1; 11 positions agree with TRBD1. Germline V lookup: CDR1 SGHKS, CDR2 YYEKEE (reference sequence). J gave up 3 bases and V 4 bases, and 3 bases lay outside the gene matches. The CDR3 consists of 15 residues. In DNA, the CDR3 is TGTGCCAGCAGCGTAGGGACAGGGGGCTACAATGAGCAGTTCTTC. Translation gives CASSVGTGGYNEQFF.

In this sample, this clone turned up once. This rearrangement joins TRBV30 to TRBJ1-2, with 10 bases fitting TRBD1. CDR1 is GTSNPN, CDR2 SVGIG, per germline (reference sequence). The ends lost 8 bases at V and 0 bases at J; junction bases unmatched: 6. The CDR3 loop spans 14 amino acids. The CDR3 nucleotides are TGTGCCGGGACAGGGGATCAAGCTAACTATGGCTACACCTTC. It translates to CAGTGDQANYGYTF. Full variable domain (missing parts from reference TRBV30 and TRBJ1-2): SQTIHQWPATLVQPVGSPLSLECTVEGTSNPNLYWYRQAAGRGLQLLFYSVGIGQISSEVPQNLSASRPQDRQFILSSKKLLLSDSGFYLCAGTGDQANYGYTFGSGTRLTVV.

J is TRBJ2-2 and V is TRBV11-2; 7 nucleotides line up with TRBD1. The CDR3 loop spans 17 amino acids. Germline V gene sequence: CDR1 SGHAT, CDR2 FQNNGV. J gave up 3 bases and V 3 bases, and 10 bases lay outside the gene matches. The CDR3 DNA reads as TGTGCCAGCAGCTTCTTAGGACAGGTCCCCGACACCGGGGAGCTGTTTTTT. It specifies CASSFLGQVPDTGELFF.

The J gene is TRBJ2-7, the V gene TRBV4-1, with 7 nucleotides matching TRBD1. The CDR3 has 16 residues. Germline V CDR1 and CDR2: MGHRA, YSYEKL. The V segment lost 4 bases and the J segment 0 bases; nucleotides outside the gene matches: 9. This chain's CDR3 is CASSREGTVSSYEQYF. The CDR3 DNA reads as TGCGCCAGCAGCCGAGAAGGGACAGTTAGCTCCTACGAGCAGTACTTC.